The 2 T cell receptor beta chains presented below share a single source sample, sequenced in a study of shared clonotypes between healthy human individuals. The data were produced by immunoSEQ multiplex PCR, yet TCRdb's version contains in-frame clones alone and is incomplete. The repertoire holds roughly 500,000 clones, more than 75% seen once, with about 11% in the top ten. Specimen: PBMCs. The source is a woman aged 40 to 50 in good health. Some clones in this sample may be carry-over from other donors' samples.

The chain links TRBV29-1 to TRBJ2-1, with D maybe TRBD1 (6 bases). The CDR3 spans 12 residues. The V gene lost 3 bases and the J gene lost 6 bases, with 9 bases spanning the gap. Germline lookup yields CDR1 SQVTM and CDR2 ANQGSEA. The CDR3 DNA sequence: TGCAGCGTTGATACAGGGTCCAATGAGCAGTTCTTC. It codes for CSVDTGSNEQFF.

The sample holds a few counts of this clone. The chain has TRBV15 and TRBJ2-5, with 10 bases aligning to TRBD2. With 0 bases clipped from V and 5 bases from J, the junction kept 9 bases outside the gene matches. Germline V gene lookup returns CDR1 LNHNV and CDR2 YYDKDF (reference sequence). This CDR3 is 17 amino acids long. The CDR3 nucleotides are TGTGCCACCAGCAGAGATGTGGCTAGCGGGAGAGGGGAGACCCAGTACTTC. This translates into CATSRDVASGRGETQYF. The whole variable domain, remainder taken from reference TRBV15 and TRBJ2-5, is DAMVIQNPRYQVTQFGKPVTLSCSQTLNHNVMYWYQQKSSQAPKLLFHYYDKDFNNEADTPDNFQSRRPNTSFCFLDIRSPGLGDTAMYLCATSRDVASGRGETQYFGPGTRLLVL.